A selection of T cell receptor beta chains follows, all from one sample in a study of memory CD4+ T cells and cytomegalovirus serostatus. Only in-frame clones appear in the TCRdb table, and some are missing; sequencing was by immunoSEQ multiplex PCR. The table has about 67,000 clones, around 76% seen once. Sequencing input: memory CD4+ T cells from blood. The receptors shown here come from an adult in good health and CMV-seropositive. The CDR3 runs from the conserved cysteine through the conserved F or W. D genes are given only for firm matches. Expanded clones are given a class, and other clones once, few, many or no size at all.

d_call,cdr3_length,j_call,clone_size,v_call,cdr3_aa,cdr3_nt
.,15,TRBJ2-7,.,TRBV5-8,CASSLKSTSSYEQYF,TGTGCCAGCAGCTTGAAATCTACTAGCTCCTACGAGCAGTACTTC
.,13,TRBJ2-1,.,TRBV4-2,CASSQVAEYEQFF,TGTGCCAGCAGCCAAGTAGCGGAATATGAGCAGTTCTTC
.,14,TRBJ2-1,.,TRBV7-8,CASSLRTGYNEQFF,TGTGCCAGCAGCTTACGGACTGGTTACAATGAGCAGTTCTTC
TRBD1,14,TRBJ2-3,once,TRBV2,CASTGQGKADTQYF,TGTGCCAGCACCGGACAGGGGAAGGCAGATACGCAGTATTTT
.,14,TRBJ2-7,.,TRBV2,CASRRPASPYEQYF,TGTGCCAGCCGCAGGCCAGCGTCACCCTACGAGCAGTACTTC
TRBD2,14,TRBJ2-7,.,TRBV5-4,CASSREGRSYEQYF,TGTGCCAGCTCCCGGGAGGGGCGATCCTACGAGCAGTACTTC
.,14,TRBJ1-2,.,TRBV4-3,CASSPGRGGYGYTF,TGCGCCAGCAGCCCCGGGAGAGGCGGCTATGGCTACACCTTC
.,16,TRBJ1-5,.,TRBV19,CASTNKGLGGYQPQHF,TGTGCCAGTACCAACAAGGGGTTGGGGGGCTATCAGCCCCAGCATTTT
.,14,TRBJ1-5,medium-sized,TRBV27,CASSPPGGNQPQHF,TGTGCCAGCAGTCCCCCTGGGGGCAATCAGCCCCAGCATTTT
.,13,TRBJ1-1,many,TRBV7-9,CASSLGMGTEAFF,TGTGCCAGCAGCTTAGGGATGGGGACTGAAGCTTTCTTT
.,15,TRBJ1-6,.,TRBV19,CASTPRRILNSPLHF,TGTGCCAGTACGCCCCGCCGGATACTAAATTCACCCCTCCACTTT
.,15,TRBJ2-3,.,TRBV28,CASTQLQADTDTQYF,TGTGCCAGCACCCAACTCCAGGCCGACACAGATACGCAGTATTTT
TRBD2,15,TRBJ2-5,.,TRBV7-7,CASSPGTSGQETQYF,TGTGCCAGCAGCCCTGGGACTAGCGGTCAAGAGACCCAGTACTTC
TRBD1,14,TRBJ1-1,.,TRBV2,CASSELTGEAEAFF,TGTGCCAGCAGTGAGCTGACAGGGGAGGCTGAAGCTTTCTTT
.,16,TRBJ2-1,.,TRBV6-1,CASSEPGDTRSNEQFF,TGTGCCAGCAGTGAACCGGGGGACACTCGGTCCAATGAGCAGTTCTTC
.,12,TRBJ1-1,few,TRBV6-5,CASGGDRVEAFF,TGTGCCTCGGGGGGGGATAGAGTTGAAGCTTTCTTT
.,16,TRBJ1-5,.,TRBV19,CASSKIPGVTSQPQHF,TGTGCCAGTAGTAAGATTCCAGGGGTAACCAGTCAGCCCCAGCATTTT
TRBD2,14,TRBJ2-7,.,TRBV28,CASTSGAGGHEQYF,TGTGCCAGCACCTCCGGGGCGGGAGGACACGAGCAGTACTTC
.,14,TRBJ1-5,.,TRBV6-1,CASNQGVVNQPQHF,TGTGCCAGCAACCAGGGTGTTGTCAATCAGCCCCAGCATTTT
TRBD1,16,TRBJ2-5,few,TRBV30,CAWRGPDREGGETQYF,TGTGCCTGGAGGGGGCCGGACAGGGAAGGAGGGGAGACCCAGTACTTC
TRBD2,16,TRBJ2-7,.,TRBV30,CAWSTGLAGISYEQYF,TGTGCCTGGAGTACCGGACTAGCGGGAATCTCCTACGAGCAGTACTTC
.,15,TRBJ1-5,.,TRBV25-1,CASSGGGGASQPQHF,TGTGCCAGCAGTGGTGGCGGGGGGGCGTCTCAGCCCCAGCATTTT
TRBD1,15,TRBJ1-1,.,TRBV5-1,CASSLYGQGGTEAFF,TGCGCCAGCAGCCTGTATGGACAGGGCGGAACTGAAGCTTTCTTT
TRBD1,14,TRBJ2-1,.,TRBV5-1,CASSPGQGHNEQFF,TGCGCCAGCAGCCCGGGACAGGGTCACAATGAGCAGTTCTTC